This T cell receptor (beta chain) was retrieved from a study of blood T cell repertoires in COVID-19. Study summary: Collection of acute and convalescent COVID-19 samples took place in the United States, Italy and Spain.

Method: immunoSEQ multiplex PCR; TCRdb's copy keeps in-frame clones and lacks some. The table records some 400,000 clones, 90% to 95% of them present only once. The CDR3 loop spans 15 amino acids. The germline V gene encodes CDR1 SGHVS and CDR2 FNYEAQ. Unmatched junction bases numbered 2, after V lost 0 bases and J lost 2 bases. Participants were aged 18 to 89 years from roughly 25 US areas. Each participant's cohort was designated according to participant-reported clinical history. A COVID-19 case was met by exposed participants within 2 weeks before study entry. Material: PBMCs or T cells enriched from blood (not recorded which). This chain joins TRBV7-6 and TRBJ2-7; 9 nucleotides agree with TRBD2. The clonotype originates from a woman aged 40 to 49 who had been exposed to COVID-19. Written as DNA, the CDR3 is TGTGCCAGCAGCTTAGCGACTAGCGGAACCTACGAGCAGTACTTC. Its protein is CASSLATSGTYEQYF.